This TCR beta chain was identified during a study of blood T cell repertoires in COVID-19. Study in general: Acute and convalescent COVID-19 samples came from the United States, Italy and Spain. T cells, B-cell-depleted T cells, or PBMCs provided the cDNA or gDNA that served as material.

Germline-derived CDR1 and CDR2 are SNHLY and FYNNEI. The CDR3 length is 15 residues. V gave up 6 bases and J gave up 6 bases; unmatched junction bases: 8. As originally analysed: From reference gene primer amplification, estimates of nucleated cell counts were derived. Using immunoSEQ multiplex PCR, the repertoire was profiled, and TCRdb retains in-frame clones only, with some absent. Clonal size and the V and J genes are those of that table, whereas D and trimming came from the DNA. The sample yields a few hundred thousand clones, roughly 90% seen once. This clone was picked up a small number of times.

The V gene is TRBV2, the J gene TRBJ1-6, with 7 positions matching TRBD1. The sample was peripheral blood. This TCR was recovered from a man aged 55-75 years with acute or convalescent COVID-19. The CDR3 is CASRDLDRANSPLHF. The CDR3 nucleotides read TGTGCCAGCAGGGACCTTGACAGGGCTAATTCACCCCTCCACTTT.